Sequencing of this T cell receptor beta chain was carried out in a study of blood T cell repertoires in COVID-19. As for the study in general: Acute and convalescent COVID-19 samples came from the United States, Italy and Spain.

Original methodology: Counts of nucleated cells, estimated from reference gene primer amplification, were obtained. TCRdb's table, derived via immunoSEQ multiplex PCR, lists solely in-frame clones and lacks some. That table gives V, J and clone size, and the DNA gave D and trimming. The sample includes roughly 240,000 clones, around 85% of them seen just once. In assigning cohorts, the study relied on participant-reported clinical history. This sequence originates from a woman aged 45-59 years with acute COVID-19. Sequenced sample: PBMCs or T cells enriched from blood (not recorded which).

The CDR3 sequence is CASSFGTGYGAKEKLFF. The CDR3 DNA reads TGTGCCAGCAGCTTTGGGACAGGGTATGGAGCGAAGGAAAAACTGTTTTTT. The chain couples TRBV5-6 to TRBJ1-4; TRBD1 agrees at 9 bases. The CDR3 length is 17 residues. V shed 2 bases and J 8 bases; nucleotides not matched to a gene: 13. Germline CDR1 and CDR2: SGHDT and YYEEEE. Combining the CDR3 with reference TRBV5-6 and TRBJ1-4 gives the whole variable domain DAGVTQSPTHLIKTRGQQVTLRCSPKSGHDTVSWYQQALGQGPQFIFQYYEEEERQRGNFPDRFSGHQFPNYSSELNVNALLLGDSALYLCASSFGTGYGAKEKLFFGSGTQLSVL.